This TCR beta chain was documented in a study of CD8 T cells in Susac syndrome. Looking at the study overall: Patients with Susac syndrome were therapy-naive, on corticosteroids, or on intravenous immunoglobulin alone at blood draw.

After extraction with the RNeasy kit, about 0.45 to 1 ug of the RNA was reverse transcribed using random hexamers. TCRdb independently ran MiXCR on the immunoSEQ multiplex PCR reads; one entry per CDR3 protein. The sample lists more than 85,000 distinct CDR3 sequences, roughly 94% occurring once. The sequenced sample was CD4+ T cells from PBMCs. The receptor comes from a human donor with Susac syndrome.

CDR3 residues: CSASRGSSYNEQFF. In nucleotides, the CDR3 is TGCAGTGCCTCGCGTGGGAGCTCCTACAATGAGCAGTTCTTC. This sequence joins TRBV20-1 and TRBJ2-1; D may be TRBD2 (5 bases). The V end lost 6 bases, the J end lost 0 bases, and 12 bases lay between the germline ends. Per the germline V gene, CDR1 is DFQATT and CDR2 is SNEGSKA (reference sequence). This CDR3 comprises 14 residues.